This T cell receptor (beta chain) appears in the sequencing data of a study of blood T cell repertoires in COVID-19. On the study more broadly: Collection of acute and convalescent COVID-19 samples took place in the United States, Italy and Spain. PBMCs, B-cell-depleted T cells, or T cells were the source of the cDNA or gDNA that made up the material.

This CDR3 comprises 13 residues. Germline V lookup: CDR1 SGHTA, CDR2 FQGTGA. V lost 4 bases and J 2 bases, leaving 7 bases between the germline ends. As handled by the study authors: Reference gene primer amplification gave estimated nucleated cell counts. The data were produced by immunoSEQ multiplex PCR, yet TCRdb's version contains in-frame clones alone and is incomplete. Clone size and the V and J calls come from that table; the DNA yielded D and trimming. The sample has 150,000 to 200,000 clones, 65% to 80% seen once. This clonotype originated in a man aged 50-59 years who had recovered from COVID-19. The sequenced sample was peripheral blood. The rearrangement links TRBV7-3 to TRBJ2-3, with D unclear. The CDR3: CASSSPPTDTQYF. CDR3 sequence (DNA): TGTGCCAGCAGCTCTCCCCCCACAGATACGCAGTATTTT.